The following is a T cell receptor beta chain sequence with its context. Antigen: not known. PCR was performed using 60 Vbeta and 13 Jbeta primers. Here immunoSEQ multiplex PCR was the method, and the copy in TCRdb shows in-frame clones only, minus some. The table includes roughly 140,000 clones, around a tenth detected once. In germline, CDR1 is SGHNT, CDR2 YENEEA. V was trimmed by 5 bases and J by 0 bases, leaving 6 bases between them. This CDR3 region has 13 residues. The data originate from a study of cytomegalovirus exposure and HLA in healthy donors. Notes on the study in general: Most TCR beta V segments were productive about 90% or about 30% of the time in an earlier analysis.

The V call is TRBV11-3, the J call TRBJ2-3; a weak D match, TRBD2 (5 bases). The specimen was PBMCs. The receptor was isolated from a male donor in good health and CMV-seronegative. CDR3 amino acids: CASSLASTDTQYF. In DNA, the CDR3 is TGTGCCAGCAGCCTAGCTAGCACAGATACGCAGTATTTT.